This entry is about one TCR beta chain. The antigen is unknown. Germline is not matched at one junction end, which may reflect a read error. TCR sequencing used cDNA made by reverse transcription of extracted RNA. Data came from immunoSEQ multiplex PCR; TCRdb stores just in-frame clones and leaves some out. In the table there are about 97,000 clones, 41% of which are singletons. The sample belongs to a study of CD8+ T cells in alopecia areata. Study-wide context: Treated patients received oral tofacitinib, 5 to 10 mg twice daily. Notes on the study in general: Besides other cells, scalp samples also yield sequences of resident alphabeta T cells from normal skin. Patients showed less clear TCR sequence sharing than mice, possibly partly because of HLA diversity.

CDR1 and CDR2 from the germline V gene are SEHNR and FQNEAQ (reference sequence). The CDR3 runs 16 residues. PBMCs were stained for CD3, CD4 and CD8, and CD4+ and CD8+ T cells were sorted. This receptor was taken from a human donor with alopecia areata. Material for sequencing was CD4+ T cells sorted from blood. The rearrangement uses TRBV7-9 and TRBJ2-1, with 9 bases aligning to TRBD2. DNA of the CDR3: TGTGCCAGCAGCGTATATAGCGGGAGCTCCTACGATGAGCAGTTCTTC. Translated: CASSVYSGSSYDEQFF.